This T cell receptor (beta chain) is from a study of control samples from healthy donors and cancer patients. Germline values: CDR1 SQVTM, CDR2 ANQGSEA. This CDR3 spans 14 amino acids. The V and J ends lost 6 bases and 7 bases respectively, with 21 bases between them. Sequencing was performed with immunoSEQ multiplex PCR; in TCRdb, only in-frame clones are kept and a portion is missing. The table includes some 100,000 clones, about 89% detected once. This chain links TRBV29-1 with TRBJ1-1; D call uncertain. This sequence originates from a man aged 30 to 39 in good health. The specimen was blood. The CDR3: CSVFTRSLLNEAFF. CDR3 nucleotide sequence: TGCAGCGTGTTCACAAGGTCCCTACTCAATGAAGCTTTCTTT.